Given below is one T cell receptor (beta chain) in context. Its antigen is still unknown. The data originate from a study of Ad26.COV2.S vaccination and SARS-CoV-2 variants. Turning to the study itself: Doses of Ad26.COV2.S were injected into muscle once or twice, 56 days apart. Study-level points and caveats: Placebo recipients had lower spike-specific TCR breadth than vaccine recipients. Breadth of non-spike TCRs did not differ between vaccinees and placebo recipients.

The CDR3 extends over 16 amino acids. J was trimmed by 2 bases and V by 3 bases; bases with no gene match: 8. The germline gives CDR1 SGHRS, CDR2 YFSETQ. Treatment reported: around 19 received Ad26.COV2.S at low or high dose, single or two shots; a few received placebo; per-sample allocation not given. Vaccine and placebo recipients were sampled on day 63 after the first injection. Libraries were prepared by immunoSEQ multiplex PCR; TCRdb keeps only in-frame clonotypes and omits some of them. The sample gives some 350,000 clones, about 85% of which show up once; 2.5% to 3.5% is in the top ten. The TCR comes from a person aged 18-60 years who received the Ad26.COV2.S COVID-19 vaccine or a placebo. The sample in question was peripheral blood, obtained in a trial of Ad26.COV2.S vaccine versus placebo. The V and J genes are TRBV5-1 and TRBJ2-5, with TRBD2 identical over 9 bases. Written as DNA, the CDR3 is TGCGCCAGCAGCTCGGGCCTCCTAGCGGGGCAAGAGACCCAGTACTTC. Its translation is CASSSGLLAGQETQYF.